This TCR beta chain was sequenced for a study of blood T cell repertoires in COVID-19. About the research overall: Sites in the United States, Italy and Spain provided acute and convalescent COVID-19 samples. PBMCs, B-cell-depleted T cells, or T cells were the source of the cDNA or gDNA that made up the material.

V lost 4 bases and J lost 0, with 18 bases in between. The CDR3 spans 18 residues. Germline CDR1 and CDR2: KGHDR and SFDVKD. Original analysis: Reference gene primer amplification gave nucleated cell count estimates. Data came from immunoSEQ multiplex PCR; TCRdb stores just in-frame clones and leaves some out. The D gene and trimming were derived from the DNA, and the V and J assignments and clone size from that table. The sample contains about 170,000 clones, 85% to 90% of which appear only once. The sequenced sample consisted of peripheral blood. The chain carries TRBV24-1 and TRBJ2-1, with D perhaps TRBD1 (6 bases). This TCR derives from a man aged 18 to 30 with active or convalescent COVID-19. This CDR3 is CATSDPTRTAFSYNEQFF. In DNA, the CDR3 is TGTGCCACCAGTGACCCGACCCGGACAGCCTTCTCCTACAATGAGCAGTTCTTC.